This is a list of T cell receptor beta chains from one sample in a study of tissue T cells after allogeneic stem cell transplantation. Repertoires were generated with immunoSEQ multiplex PCR, while TCRdb's copy carries only in-frame clones and drops some. The sample holds about 3,900 clones, approximately 63% seen once. The sequences come from tissue from the ileum, collected at autopsy. The receptors were sampled from a male donor at least 60 years old with lung cancer. Each CDR3 is given with its conserved first and last residue. A D gene is named only where the DNA matches it firmly. Rows give clone size only sometimes, using once, few, many, or a class for an expanded clone.

clone_size,d_call,j_call,v_call,cdr3_length,cdr3_nt,cdr3_aa
.,TRBD1,TRBJ2-3,TRBV19,16,TGTGCCAGTAGTGATACAGGGGGTTCTAGCACAGATACGCAGTATTTT,CASSDTGGSSTDTQYF
.,.,TRBJ2-5,TRBV12-3/TRBV12-4,11,TGTGCCAGCAGTTTAGAGGGGACCCAGTACTTC,CASSLEGTQYF
.,TRBD1,TRBJ2-7,TRBV5-1,14,TGCGCCAGCAGCCAGGGGGACAGGGGCTCCGAGCAGTACTTC,CASSQGDRGSEQYF
.,.,TRBJ2-7,TRBV7-3,10,TGCGGGGGCCCGTCTTTCGAGCAGTACTTC,CGGPSFEQYF
.,.,TRBJ1-5,TRBV2,14,TGTGCCAGCAGCCAAGCAGCCGGCAATCAGCCCCAGCATTTT,CASSQAAGNQPQHF
few,TRBD1,TRBJ1-1,TRBV7-9,15,TGTGCCAGCAGCTTTGGGGACAGGGGAAACACTGAAGCTTTCTTT,CASSFGDRGNTEAFF
.,TRBD1,TRBJ2-6,TRBV9,16,TGTGCCAGCAGCAGGGACAGGCCGGGGGAGGCCAACGTCCTGACTTTC,CASSRDRPGEANVLTF
few,.,TRBJ2-4,TRBV27,14,TGTGCCAGCAGTGACCGCGAAGGGGGAAACATTCAGTACTTC,CASSDREGGNIQYF
.,.,TRBJ2-7,TRBV7-9,15,TGTGCCAGCAGCCCCCTCTCGGGGGCTTCCTACGAGCAGTACTTC,CASSPLSGASYEQYF
once,TRBD2,TRBJ2-6,TRBV28,17,TGTGCCAGCCGATACACTAGCGGGAGGGGTGGGGCCAACGTCCTGACTTTC,CASRYTSGRGGANVLTF
few,.,TRBJ1-5,TRBV19,14,TGTGCCAGTAGACAACATGGGGGTAATCAGCCCCAGCATTTT,CASRQHGGNQPQHF
.,TRBD2,TRBJ2-1,TRBV4-2,15,TGTGCCAGCAGCCAAGAAGCGGGAGGGTACAATGAGCAGTTCTTC,CASSQEAGGYNEQFF
medium-sized,TRBD1,TRBJ1-1,TRBV7-2,15,TGTGCCAGCAGCCCCCGGACAGGGGCCCCAACTGAAGCTTTCTTT,CASSPRTGAPTEAFF
.,.,TRBJ2-5,TRBV28,14,TGTGCCAGTGCCCGAGGGCCGAGGCGAGAGACCCAGTACTTC,CASARGPRRETQYF
few,.,TRBJ2-5,TRBV12-3/TRBV12-4,13,TGTGCCAGCAGGCAGACCCGTAGAGAGACCCAGTACTTC,CASRQTRRETQYF
.,.,TRBJ2-3,TRBV11-2,16,TGTGCCAGCAGCCCCCTTAGGGGGTCGAGCACAGATACGCAGTATTTT,CASSPLRGSSTDTQYF
once,.,TRBJ2-5,TRBV14,14,TGTGCCAGCAGCCTAACGGACGGCAGAGAGACCCAGTACTTC,CASSLTDGRETQYF
.,TRBD2,TRBJ2-2,TRBV6-1,17,TGTGCCAGCAGTAAAGGGATTAGCGGGGGGGCGACCGGGGAGCTGTTTTTT,CASSKGISGGATGELFF
large,TRBD1,TRBJ1-6,TRBV6-6,16,TGTGCCAGCAGCCCAGACAGGGTTTACACGAATTCACCCCTCCACTTT,CASSPDRVYTNSPLHF
.,.,TRBJ2-7,TRBV12-3/TRBV12-4,12,TGTGCCAGCAGCCGACAGAGCTACGAGCAGTACTTC,CASSRQSYEQYF
.,TRBD1,TRBJ2-3,TRBV24-1,16,TGTGCCACCAGTCAGGGACAGGCCACTAGCACAGATACGCAGTATTTT,CATSQGQATSTDTQYF
.,TRBD2,TRBJ2-7,TRBV25-1,16,TGTGCCAGCAGTGAGCTATCCAGCGGGAGCTCCTACGAGCAGTACTTC,CASSELSSGSSYEQYF
.,.,TRBJ2-2,TRBV4-2,16,TGTGCCAGCAGCCAAGAAGAGCTAGGGCTGCCCGGGGAGCTGTTTTTT,CASSQEELGLPGELFF
few,.,TRBJ1-2,TRBV5-1,16,TGCGCCAGCAGCCCCTGGGGGAGGGACCCGAACTATGGCTACACCTTC,CASSPWGRDPNYGYTF
.,.,TRBJ2-7,TRBV5-6,11,TGTGCCAGCAGCTTGGCCCGCGAGCAGTACTTC,CASSLAREQYF
few,TRBD1,TRBJ2-7,TRBV5-6,15,TGTGCCAGCAGCCCGGGGACAGGGGGCTGGTACGAGCAGTACTTC,CASSPGTGGWYEQYF
few,TRBD1,TRBJ1-2,TRBV6-5,13,TGTGCCAGCAGACCGACAGGGGAAAATGGCTACACCTTC,CASRPTGENGYTF
.,.,TRBJ1-4,TRBV7-2,15,TGTGCCAGCAGCTTACGTTGGGGGAACAATGAAAAACTGTTTTTT,CASSLRWGNNEKLFF
.,.,TRBJ2-3,TRBV24-1,16,TGTGCCACCAGTGATGTCGGCAGGGGTGGTACAGATACGCAGTATTTT,CATSDVGRGGTDTQYF
few,.,TRBJ2-3,TRBV18,15,TGTGCCAGCTCACCTGGGGGGAACTGGGGAGATACGCAGTATTTT,CASSPGGNWGDTQYF
.,.,TRBJ1-4,TRBV7-6,14,TGTGCCAGCAGCTTAAGCGGGGGAGGCGAAAAACTGTTTTTT,CASSLSGGGEKLFF
.,TRBD1,TRBJ1-4,TRBV19,15,TGTGCCAGTAGCAGACAGGGGGCAACTAATGAAAAACTGTTTTTT,CASSRQGATNEKLFF
.,TRBD1,TRBJ2-7,TRBV10-2,15,TGCGCCAGCAGTGAGTCTTGGACAGGTCGCTACGAGCAGTACTTC,CASSESWTGRYEQYF
.,.,TRBJ2-3,TRBV19,14,TGTGCCAGTAGACCCTCGGGGAGCACAGATACGCAGTATTTT,CASRPSGSTDTQYF
.,TRBD1,TRBJ2-4,TRBV6-2/TRBV6-3,15,TGTGCCAGCAGTTACGCCGGGACAGGGAAGAACATTCAGTACTTC,CASSYAGTGKNIQYF
large,TRBD2,TRBJ2-1,TRBV7-9,15,TGTGCCAGCAGCTTAGGGGAGGGCGTCTACAATGAGCAGTTCTTC,CASSLGEGVYNEQFF
medium-sized,TRBD1,TRBJ1-2,TRBV28,15,TGTGCCACCAAAAATCCGGGACAGGGGGTGAAGGGCTACACCTTC,CATKNPGQGVKGYTF
once,.,TRBJ1-6,TRBV12-5,14,TGTGCTAGTGGTTTGATGGGTATGAATTCACCCCTCCACTTT,CASGLMGMNSPLHF
.,.,TRBJ2-3,TRBV5-4,13,TGTGCCAGCAGCCCGACCCGTGGGGATACGCAGTATTTT,CASSPTRGDTQYF
.,.,TRBJ1-3,TRBV20-1,14,TGCAGTGCTAGTGGGGGGGCCTCTGGAAACACCATATATTTT,CSASGGASGNTIYF
large,TRBD1,TRBJ2-5,TRBV4-3,15,TGCGCCAGCAGCCAAGTCCGGGGACAGGGGATCCCCCAGTACTTC,CASSQVRGQGIPQYF
.,.,TRBJ2-7,TRBV7-9,13,TGTGCCAGCAGCCCCGGGACATACTACGAGCAGTACTTC,CASSPGTYYEQYF
once,.,TRBJ1-1,TRBV11-2,13,TGTGCCAGCAGAAGGACACCGGACAATGAAGCTTTCTTT,CASRRTPDNEAFF
.,TRBD2,TRBJ2-3,TRBV5-4,16,TGTGCCAGCAGCGGACTAGCGGGAGGGACCACAGATACGCAGTATTTT,CASSGLAGGTTDTQYF
few,TRBD1,TRBJ2-1,TRBV7-9,15,TGTGCCAGCAGCTTCGAGGGACAGGGAGGAAATGAGCAGTTCTTC,CASSFEGQGGNEQFF
.,.,TRBJ2-3,TRBV12-5,13,TGTGCTAGTGGCCCACCCCCGCTCGATACGCAGTATTTT,CASGPPPLDTQYF
few,.,TRBJ1-4,TRBV2,14,TGTGCCAGCAGACCGGGGGGGGACAATGAAAAACTGTTTTTT,CASRPGGDNEKLFF
.,.,TRBJ2-5,TRBV2,13,TGTGCCACCCAAACAGGGTTGGCAGAGACCCAGTACTTC,CATQTGLAETQYF
.,.,TRBJ1-6,TRBV5-1,14,TGCGCCAGCAGCTTACAGGCCCAAAATTCACCCCTCCACTTT,CASSLQAQNSPLHF
.,.,TRBJ1-2,TRBV5-4,12,TGTGCCAGCAGCTCCTACAGCTATGGCTACACCTTC,CASSSYSYGYTF
once,.,TRBJ2-2,TRBV5-5,16,TGTGCCAGCAGCCCAACCCCGGGACCGTACACCGGGGAGCTGTTTTTT,CASSPTPGPYTGELFF
.,.,TRBJ1-3,TRBV10-3,16,TGTGCCATCAGTGAGTCGAGAGGTACGGATGGAAACACCATATATTTT,CAISESRGTDGNTIYF
.,.,TRBJ1-1,TRBV6-2/TRBV6-3,12,TGTGCCAGCAGTTATTTGGACACTGAAGCTTTCTTT,CASSYLDTEAFF
.,TRBD1,TRBJ1-4,TRBV11-2,16,TGTGCCAGCAGATTGGACAGGGGTCGGACTAATGAAAAACTGTTTTTT,CASRLDRGRTNEKLFF
.,.,TRBJ1-2,TRBV7-2,16,TGTGCCAGCAGCTCACGGAGGGAGGGGGGTAACTATGGCTACACCTTC,CASSSRREGGNYGYTF